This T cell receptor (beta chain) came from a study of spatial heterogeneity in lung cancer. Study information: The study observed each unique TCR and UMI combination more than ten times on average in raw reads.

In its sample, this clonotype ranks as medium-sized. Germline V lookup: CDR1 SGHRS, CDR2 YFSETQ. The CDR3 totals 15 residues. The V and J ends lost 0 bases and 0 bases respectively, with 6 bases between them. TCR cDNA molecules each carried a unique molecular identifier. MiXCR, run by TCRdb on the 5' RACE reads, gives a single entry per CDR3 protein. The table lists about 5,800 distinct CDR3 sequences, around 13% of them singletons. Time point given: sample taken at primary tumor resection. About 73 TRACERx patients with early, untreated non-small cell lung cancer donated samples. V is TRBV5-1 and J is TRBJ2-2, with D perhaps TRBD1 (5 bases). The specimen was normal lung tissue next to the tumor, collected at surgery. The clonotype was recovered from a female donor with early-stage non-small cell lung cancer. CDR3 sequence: CASSLVGANTGELFF. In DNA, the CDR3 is TGCGCCAGCAGCTTGGTAGGGGCGAACACCGGGGAGCTGTTTTTT.